This T cell receptor beta chain was observed in a study of beta chain features in type 1 diabetes. Study-wide results and limits: Insertions were fewer and deletions more numerous at VDJ junctions in type 1 diabetes patients.

A CD45RO/CCR7/CD25/CD127/CD95/CD27 panel sorted naive, central memory, regulatory and stem cell-like memory CD4+ cells. Only a few counts were recorded for this clone. Its matching antigen is unknown. Germline CDR1 reads MNHEY; CDR2 reads SVGAGI. The trim removed 6 bases at V and 3 bases at J, leaving 5 bases unmatched. The CDR3 sequence is 15 residues long. Every bit of the isolated RNA underwent reverse transcription, so sequencing read expressed TCRB transcripts. Naive, central memory and regulatory T cell samples averaged roughly 4 million reads. Clones were sequenced by immunoSEQ multiplex PCR, and TCRdb holds only the in-frame ones, with some missing. The sample holds some 500,000 clones; over 10% are singletons and the top ten take approximately 0.045%.

This chain links TRBV6-5 with TRBJ2-1; the match to TRBD1 covers 10 bases. The sequence was obtained from a woman between 18 and 29 years old in good health. The sample consisted of naive CD4+ T cells from blood. CDR3 sequence: CASRRDRGDYNEQFF. In DNA, the CDR3 is TGTGCCAGCAGGAGGGACAGGGGTGACTACAATGAGCAGTTCTTC.